This TCR beta chain was recovered during a study of T cell repertoires in cytomegalovirus infection. Study overall: Both a matching HLA type and CMV infection were indicated by public TCR beta signatures.

MiXCR was run by TCRdb on the reads, yielding one entry per CDR3 protein. Of under 150,000 distinct CDR3 sequences listed, almost 9% were seen once; the top ten hold 10%. This clonotype was counted ten times or more. The antigen remains undetermined. Broader study findings: The ex vivo response was dominated by HLA-C-restricted CMV-specific TCR beta clonotypes. The cumulative frequency of public TCR beta families identified carriers of CMV plus the relevant HLA.

Germline V CDR1 and CDR2: MNHNY, SVGAGI (reference sequence). The V and J ends lost 3 bases and 0 bases respectively, with 9 bases between them. The CDR3 has 14 residues. The chain couples TRBV6-6 to TRBJ2-7, with D uncertain. Material for sequencing was PBMCs. The clonotype originates from a human donor in good health (CMV status not recorded). Some clones in this sample may be carry-over from other donors' samples. The CDR3, as DNA: TGTGCCAGCAGTTATCCCCCTGACTCCTACGAGCAGTACTTC. It is translated as CASSYPPDSYEQYF.